A selection of T cell receptor beta chains follows, all from one sample in a study of T cell responses to AZD1222 COVID-19 vaccine. Data came from immunoSEQ multiplex PCR; TCRdb stores just in-frame clones and leaves some out. This sample has 150,000 to 200,000 clones, with 92% found just once. The starting material was peripheral blood, obtained 28 days after the second AZD1222 dose. These receptors were obtained from an adult who received the AZD1222 COVID-19 vaccine. CDR3s include the opening cysteine and the closing phenylalanine or tryptophan. The order of the fields is J gene, clone size, V gene, D gene, CDR3 DNA, CDR3 protein. D genes are given only for firm matches. Some rows have no size entry. The others give once, few or many, or a class for an expanded clone.

J: TRBJ1-5; size: -; V: TRBV2; D: -; DNA: TGTGCCAGCAGCCCAACTGCGAGATTTGGCAATCAGCCCCAGCATTTT; CDR3: CASSPTARFGNQPQHF
J: TRBJ2-3; size: -; V: TRBV12-5; D: -; DNA: TGTGCTAGTGGTTTGGCCCGAATCGGTGGGGCGCAGTATTTT; CDR3: CASGLARIGGAQYF
J: TRBJ1-2; size: -; V: TRBV28; D: -; DNA: TGTGCCAGCAGCCCCACGAGGGGGGGGTATCCCTATGGCTACACCTTC; CDR3: CASSPTRGGYPYGYTF
J: TRBJ2-5; size: -; V: TRBV6-4; D: -; DNA: TGTGCCAGCAGTGCCCCCCAAGAGCGGTATAAGAGAGAGACCCAGTACTTC; CDR3: CASSAPQERYKRETQYF
J: TRBJ2-7; size: -; V: TRBV4-2; D: -; DNA: TGTGCCAGCAGCCAGGCAGACTCGTACGAGCAGTACTTC; CDR3: CASSQADSYEQYF
J: TRBJ2-7; size: -; V: TRBV19; D: TRBD1; DNA: TGTGCCAGTAGTGAAAGACCGGGACAGAAGAGCGAGCAGTACTTC; CDR3: CASSERPGQKSEQYF
J: TRBJ1-6; size: -; V: TRBV30; D: -; DNA: TGTGCCTGGGAGCGGGGGAGCGTCAATTCACCCCTCCACTTT; CDR3: CAWERGSVNSPLHF
J: TRBJ2-7; size: few; V: TRBV28; D: -; DNA: TGTGCCATCCCGATTGTTGTTATGTCCTACGAGCAGTACTTC; CDR3: CAIPIVVMSYEQYF
J: TRBJ1-2; size: once; V: TRBV13; D: -; DNA: TGTGCCAGCAGCCCCTCAGGTGGCTACACCTTC; CDR3: CASSPSGGYTF
J: TRBJ1-2; size: once; V: TRBV11-2; D: TRBD1; DNA: TGTGCCAGCGGGGTGGACAGGGGAGATGGCTACACCTTC; CDR3: CASGVDRGDGYTF
J: TRBJ1-2; size: once; V: TRBV6-2/TRBV6-3; D: -; DNA: TGTGCCAGCAGTTACGCGGGTAGAGGTGGCTACACCTTC; CDR3: CASSYAGRGGYTF
J: TRBJ1-2; size: -; V: TRBV18; D: -; DNA: TGTGCCAGCTCACCGGAGGAACCCAGGTTTGGTGGCTACACCTTC; CDR3: CASSPEEPRFGGYTF
J: TRBJ2-7; size: -; V: TRBV4-3; D: TRBD2; DNA: TGCGCCAGCAGCCAAGGGGGACTAGCGGGCCTCTACGAGCAGTACTTC; CDR3: CASSQGGLAGLYEQYF
J: TRBJ2-7; size: -; V: TRBV12-3/TRBV12-4; D: -; DNA: TGTGCCAGCAGCACAGGTTCGTACATCGAGCAGTACTTC; CDR3: CASSTGSYIEQYF
J: TRBJ2-2; size: -; V: TRBV19; D: TRBD2; DNA: TGTGCCAGTATGATCTCTAGCGGGGGGAACACCGGGGAGCTGTTTTTT; CDR3: CASMISSGGNTGELFF
J: TRBJ1-2; size: -; V: TRBV6-5; D: -; DNA: TGTGCCAGCAGTTACCTCCCAGGGGCGCCCTATGGCTACACCTTC; CDR3: CASSYLPGAPYGYTF
J: TRBJ2-2; size: -; V: TRBV5-5; D: TRBD1; DNA: TGTGCCAGCAGCTGGAGGGACAGGGTACCCGGGGAGCTGTTTTTT; CDR3: CASSWRDRVPGELFF
J: TRBJ1-1; size: -; V: TRBV12-3/TRBV12-4; D: -; DNA: TGTGCCAGCACCCGCACGGAAGAAGCTTTCTTT; CDR3: CASTRTEEAFF
J: TRBJ1-2; size: once; V: TRBV4-3; D: -; DNA: TGCGCCAGCACTCAGGGGAGGGACTATGGCTACACCTTC; CDR3: CASTQGRDYGYTF
J: TRBJ2-3; size: -; V: TRBV10-2; D: -; DNA: TGCGCCAGCAGTGAGGTAGGAGACGACACAGATACGCAGTATTTT; CDR3: CASSEVGDDTDTQYF
J: TRBJ2-1; size: -; V: TRBV6-6; D: TRBD2; DNA: TGTGCCAGCAGTTACCTGACTAGCGGGGATCACAATGAGCAGTTCTTC; CDR3: CASSYLTSGDHNEQFF
J: TRBJ1-2; size: -; V: TRBV18; D: TRBD1; DNA: TGTGCCAGCTCACTGGGTTCGGGGACAGGGACTAACTATGGCTACACCTTC; CDR3: CASSLGSGTGTNYGYTF
J: TRBJ1-2; size: -; V: TRBV19; D: TRBD1; DNA: TGTGCCAGTAGTCCCCGTCAGAGGACAGGACCCTATGGCTACACCTTC; CDR3: CASSPRQRTGPYGYTF
J: TRBJ2-1; size: -; V: TRBV18; D: TRBD2; DNA: TGTGCCAGCTCACCAGGACTAGCGGGAGGTCGGGGGGATGAGCAGTTCTTC; CDR3: CASSPGLAGGRGDEQFF
J: TRBJ2-7; size: -; V: TRBV10-2; D: TRBD2; DNA: TGCGCCAGCGGTAGCGGGCCATCCTACGAGCAGTACTTC; CDR3: CASGSGPSYEQYF
J: TRBJ2-2; size: -; V: TRBV6-6; D: -; DNA: TGTGCCAGCAGGTCCCGGGAAAACACCGGGGAGCTGTTTTTT; CDR3: CASRSRENTGELFF
J: TRBJ1-6; size: -; V: TRBV6-2/TRBV6-3; D: -; DNA: TGTGCCAGCAGTTACTTAATGATTTTTCGGACAGCCTATAATTCACCCCTCCACTTT; CDR3: CASSYLMIFRTAYNSPLHF
J: TRBJ1-1; size: -; V: TRBV7-9; D: -; DNA: TGTGCCAGCAGCCCCCGGACGGCGGCGGGGGTCACTGAAGCTTTCTTT; CDR3: CASSPRTAAGVTEAFF
J: TRBJ1-2; size: -; V: TRBV3-1/TRBV3-2; D: -; DNA: TGTGCCAGCAGCCAAGACAGTTTCTACACCTTC; CDR3: CASSQDSFYTF
J: TRBJ1-1; size: -; V: TRBV5-1; D: -; DNA: TGCGCCAGCAGCTTACAAAGCAACACTGAAGCTTTCTTT; CDR3: CASSLQSNTEAFF
J: TRBJ1-4; size: -; V: TRBV4-2; D: -; DNA: TGTGCCAGCAGCCAAGCGGACGCTCGTGAAAAACTGTTTTTT; CDR3: CASSQADAREKLFF
J: TRBJ1-2; size: -; V: TRBV2; D: TRBD1; DNA: TGTGCCAGCAGTATCGGACAGGGGCGCTCCTCGATTGCTAGCTTGACCCACTATGGCTACACCTTC; CDR3: CASSIGQGRSSIASLTHYGYTF
J: TRBJ1-2; size: once; V: TRBV28; D: -; DNA: TGTGCCAGCTCAGGGTGGGAGGGCTACACCTTC; CDR3: CASSGWEGYTF
J: TRBJ2-1; size: -; V: TRBV11-2; D: -; DNA: TGTGCCAGCAGCTTTGAGGGCGGCTCCTACAATGAGCAGTTCTTC; CDR3: CASSFEGGSYNEQFF
J: TRBJ2-1; size: -; V: TRBV7-9; D: -; DNA: TGTGCCAGCAGCTCGAATATGTTGTTGTTCTTC; CDR3: CASSSNMLLFF
J: TRBJ2-7; size: -; V: TRBV13; D: -; DNA: TGTGCCAGCAGCTTGCTCTACGATAGGTCCCGCTACGAGCAGTACTTC; CDR3: CASSLLYDRSRYEQYF
J: TRBJ2-7; size: -; V: TRBV2; D: TRBD1; DNA: TGTGCCAGCAACGGACAGGGCAAGGACGAGCAGTACTTC; CDR3: CASNGQGKDEQYF
J: TRBJ1-1; size: -; V: TRBV28; D: -; DNA: TGTGCCAGCAGTCCCTACTTAGGCGGGGTAAGGGCTTTCTTT; CDR3: CASSPYLGGVRAFF
J: TRBJ1-2; size: -; V: TRBV18; D: -; DNA: TGTGCCAGCTCACCAGCTAAAGTCCCTAACTATGGCTACACCTTC; CDR3: CASSPAKVPNYGYTF
J: TRBJ1-2; size: -; V: TRBV5-4; D: -; DNA: TGTGCCAGCAGCTTTACGGGACGCCAGTTTGGCTACACCTTC; CDR3: CASSFTGRQFGYTF
J: TRBJ1-1; size: few; V: TRBV5-1; D: -; DNA: TGCGCCAGCAGCTTGGCCGACGGGTGGGTAACTTTCTTT; CDR3: CASSLADGWVTFF
J: TRBJ1-2; size: -; V: TRBV7-9; D: -; DNA: TGTGCCAGCAGCGGGGGGTCTAACTATGGCTACACCTTC; CDR3: CASSGGSNYGYTF
J: TRBJ1-6; size: -; V: TRBV2; D: -; DNA: TGTGCCAGCAGCGGGGGCCCTAATTCACCCCTCCACTTT; CDR3: CASSGGPNSPLHF
J: TRBJ2-1; size: once; V: TRBV11-3; D: TRBD2; DNA: TGTGCCAGCAGCTTGGGACTAGCGGGAGGAAATGAGCAGTTCTTC; CDR3: CASSLGLAGGNEQFF
J: TRBJ2-6; size: -; V: TRBV27; D: TRBD1; DNA: TGTGCCACCTCCGGGACAGGGAGGTCTGGGGCCAACGTCCTGACTTTC; CDR3: CATSGTGRSGANVLTF
J: TRBJ1-5; size: -; V: TRBV19; D: TRBD1; DNA: TGTGCCAGTAGTATAGGGGACAGGGCTACGCCCCAGCATTTT; CDR3: CASSIGDRATPQHF
J: TRBJ1-1; size: -; V: TRBV30; D: TRBD1; DNA: TGTGCCTGGAGTTTAGGACAGGGAGGCACTGAAGCTTTCTTT; CDR3: CAWSLGQGGTEAFF
J: TRBJ2-1; size: -; V: TRBV4-1; D: TRBD2; DNA: TGCGCCAGCAGCCAAAGGACTAGCGGCCTTGGGGAAAATGAGCAGTTCTTC; CDR3: CASSQRTSGLGENEQFF
J: TRBJ1-4; size: -; V: TRBV7-6; D: -; DNA: TGTGCCAGCAGCTCCCCGGACATTCCCAAACTGTTTTTT; CDR3: CASSSPDIPKLFF
J: TRBJ1-3; size: -; V: TRBV24-1; D: -; DNA: TGTGCCACCTATGGACTGCCGGGTGACACCATATATTTT; CDR3: CATYGLPGDTIYF
J: TRBJ2-2; size: -; V: TRBV4-1; D: -; DNA: TGCGCCAGCAGCACTAGCTTTTTGGGTACCGGGGAGCTGTTTTTT; CDR3: CASSTSFLGTGELFF
J: TRBJ1-3; size: few; V: TRBV7-9; D: TRBD1; DNA: TGTGCCAGCAGCTTACCCCTCTTGTACAGGGGTACTGGAAACACCATATATTTT; CDR3: CASSLPLLYRGTGNTIYF
J: TRBJ1-1; size: -; V: TRBV6-2/TRBV6-3; D: -; DNA: TGTGCCAGCAGCCCCCGGCGGGGGGGAAACACTGAAGCTTTCTTT; CDR3: CASSPRRGGNTEAFF
J: TRBJ2-6; size: -; V: TRBV15; D: -; DNA: TGTGCCACCAGCTTTTCTGGGGCCAACGTCCTGACTTTC; CDR3: CATSFSGANVLTF